The 14 T cell receptor beta chains presented below share a single source sample, sequenced in a study of T cell responses to AZD1222 COVID-19 vaccine. The protocol was immunoSEQ multiplex PCR, while the TCRdb copy is restricted to in-frame clones and leaves out a portion. The data show around 150,000 clones, 85% to 95% seen once. The sample here was peripheral blood, taken 28 days after the second AZD1222 dose. Receptor source: an adult who received the AZD1222 COVID-19 vaccine.

The chain employs TRBV2 and TRBJ2-1; TRBD1 might be the D (5 bases). Trimming shortened V by 1 base and J by 7 bases, and 11 bases separated the two germline ends. Per the germline V gene, CDR1 is SNHLY and CDR2 is FYNNEI. CDR3 length: 14 residues. The CDR3 sequence is CASSEEKGVNEQFF. CDR3 DNA sequence: TGTGCCAGCAGTGAAGAAAAAGGGGTTAATGAGCAGTTCTTC.

CDR3 nucleotide sequence: TGCGCCAGCAGCTTGGAGGCTAGGTCCCCCAATGAGCAGTTCTTC. Translating it yields CASSLEARSPNEQFF. The chain links TRBV5-1 to TRBJ2-1, with no clear D. The CDR3 runs to 15 residues. Trimming cost V 0 bases and J 6 bases, with 13 bases left between them. Germline loops: CDR1 SGHRS, CDR2 YFSETQ.

The chain links TRBV7-9 to TRBJ2-7; D remains ambiguous. Trimming shortened V by 0 bases and J by 6 bases, and 6 bases separated the two germline ends. CDR3 length: 12 amino acids. Per germline, CDR1 SEHNR and CDR2 FQNEAQ (reference sequence). The CDR3 loop is CASSLARGEQYF. Written as DNA, the CDR3 is TGTGCCAGCAGCTTAGCGAGAGGCGAGCAGTACTTC.

The V call is TRBV11-2, the J call TRBJ1-4; D unresolved. CDR3 length: 18 residues. V was pared by 0 bases and J by 3 bases, with 17 bases between. Germline V gives CDR1 SGHAT, CDR2 FQNNGV. The CDR3: CASSLDPERGAANEKLFF. DNA of the CDR3: TGTGCCAGCAGCTTAGATCCCGAACGGGGTGCGGCTAATGAAAAACTGTTTTTT.

This clone was counted between two and nine times. The chain's CDR3 is CASSFLRGGRNTEAFF. Written as DNA, the CDR3 is TGTGCCAGCAGTTTCCTTCGGGGAGGAAGGAACACTGAAGCTTTCTTT. The V call is TRBV6-5, the J call TRBJ1-1, with D unresolved. The CDR3 totals 16 residues. Germline V gives CDR1 MNHEY, CDR2 SVGAGI. The V end lost 4 bases, the J end lost 1 base, and 16 bases lay between the germline ends.

The chain combines TRBV4-1 with TRBJ2-7, with D possibly TRBD2 on 7 matching bases. The germline CDR1 and CDR2 sequences are MGHRA and YSYEKL. The CDR3 is 17 residues long. Trimming removed 0 bases at V and 1 base at J, with 16 bases between. The CDR3 is CASSQEDSGTYSYEQYF. The CDR3, as DNA: TGCGCCAGCAGCCAAGAGGACAGCGGGACCTATTCCTACGAGCAGTACTTC.

V and J are TRBV27 and TRBJ1-2; no reliable D call. The CDR3 is 13 residues long. V lost 3 bases to trimming and J lost 2 bases, with 7 bases between them. Germline CDR1 and CDR2: MNHEY and SMNVEV (reference sequence). The CDR3 reads CASSFVGNYGYTF. The CDR3, as DNA: TGTGCCAGCAGTTTTGTTGGGAACTATGGCTACACCTTC.

This rearrangement joins TRBV4-3 to TRBJ1-3; D gene uncertain. The germline CDR1 and CDR2 sequences are LGHNA and YSLEER. The CDR3 totals 13 residues. The V and J ends lost 1 base and 4 bases respectively, with 5 bases between them. The CDR3 reads CASSQAFGNTIYF. The CDR3 DNA is TGCGCCAGCAGCCAAGCCTTCGGAAACACCATATATTTT.

The V gene is TRBV3-1 (or the pseudogene TRBV3-2), the J gene TRBJ2-7; 7 bases agree with TRBD2. Per the germline V gene, CDR1 is LGHDT and CDR2 is YNNKEL (reference sequence). The CDR3 sequence is 15 residues long. V was pared by 1 base and J by 1 base, with 4 bases of the junction left unmatched. The chain's CDR3 is CASSQGGGSSYEQYF. CDR3 DNA: TGTGCCAGCAGCCAAGGGGGGGGGTCTTCCTACGAGCAGTACTTC.

The rearrangement joins TRBV3-1 (or the pseudogene TRBV3-2) to TRBJ2-5; perhaps TRBD2 as D (5 bases). The CDR3 consists of 13 residues. Germline-derived CDR1 and CDR2 are LGHDT and YNNKEL (reference sequence). V lost 5 bases and J lost 5, with 12 bases in between. DNA of the CDR3: TGTGCCAGCAGCTCCCCGCCTAGCGAGACCCAGTACTTC. Translation gives CASSSPPSETQYF.

The chain couples TRBV5-4 to TRBJ1-2; TRBD1 is a possible D gene (6 bases). Germline loops: CDR1 SGHNT, CDR2 YYREEE (reference sequence). Trimming shortened V by 1 base and J by 5 bases, and 9 bases separated the two germline ends. This CDR3 has 13 residues. CDR3 DNA sequence: TGTGCCAGCAGCTTGAACAGGGAGTATGGCTACACCTTC. This encodes CASSLNREYGYTF.

The V call is TRBV28, the J call TRBJ2-7; 12 positions agree with TRBD2. Germline CDR1 is MDHEN and CDR2 is SYDVKM. This CDR3 contains 16 residues. V gave up 4 bases and J gave up 6 bases; unmatched junction bases: 10. The chain's CDR3 is CASSSEASGGALEQYF. The CDR3 DNA reads TGTGCCAGCAGTTCAGAGGCTAGCGGGGGGGCTCTCGAGCAGTACTTC.

V and J are TRBV27 and TRBJ1-6; TRBD1 might be the D (6 bases). With 5 bases removed from V and 8 bases from J, the gap between germline ends came to 10 bases. This CDR3 region has 13 residues. Germline loops: CDR1 MNHEY, CDR2 SMNVEV (reference sequence). The CDR3 here is CASSERGDSPLHF. CDR3 DNA sequence: TGTGCCAGCAGTGAGAGGGGGGATTCACCCCTCCACTTT.

This chain connects TRBV3-1 (or the pseudogene TRBV3-2) to TRBJ2-1, with D possibly matching TRBD2 (5 bases). The ends were cut back, 0 bases at V and 4 bases at J, with 19 bases in the middle. The CDR3 consists of 18 residues. CDR1 LGHDT and CDR2 YNNKEL come from the germline V gene (reference sequence). DNA of the CDR3: TGTGCCAGCAGCCAAGACGGGGTCTCGGGGAGCCGGTACAATGAGCAGTTCTTC. Translated: CASSQDGVSGSRYNEQFF.